The 21 T cell receptor beta chains below all came from one sample that was sequenced in a study of post-analysis software for immune sequencing data. Study outcomes and limitations: Roughly five TRBV segments, including TRBV5-6, TRBV5-1 and TRBV20-1, were more frequent in patients than controls.

Their antigen targets remain unknown. Unique molecular identifiers were built into the TCR beta cDNA libraries. A single record per CDR3 protein comes from TCRdb applying MiXCR to the PCR reads. The table records fewer than 850,000 distinct CDR3 sequences, 25% to 30% of them present only once. The sample taken for sequencing was blood. The receptor source for this set is a girl aged 10-17 years with multiple sclerosis.

The chain carries TRBV5-6 and TRBJ2-5, with 7 bases that match TRBD2. The junction had 16 bases not matched to a gene; V was cut back by 4 bases and J by 4 bases. CDR1 SGHDT and CDR2 YYEEEE come from the germline V gene. The CDR3 is 17 amino acids. In DNA form, the CDR3 reads TGTGCCAGCAGCGGCAGTTGGACTAGGATCATAAGAGAGACCCAGTACTTC. Encoded protein: CASSGSWTRIIRETQYF.

This sequence joins TRBV27 and TRBJ2-1; 10 bases align to TRBD1. The CDR3 is 14 residues long. The germline V gene has CDR1 MNHEY and CDR2 SMNVEV (reference sequence). V lost 11 bases and J lost 5; bases outside the gene matches: 9. The CDR3 loop is CAANSGTGDNEQFF. CDR3 DNA: TGTGCCGCGAACTCCGGGACAGGGGACAATGAGCAGTTCTTC.

The J gene is TRBJ2-1, the V gene TRBV4-3; D is unresolved. Germline assignment: CDR1 LGHNA and CDR2 YSLEER. V was shortened by 1 base and J by 6 bases, with 13 bases between the two germline ends. The CDR3 loop spans 15 amino acids. CDR3 coding DNA: TGCGCCAGCAGCCAAGGGAAGGAAACGGGCAATGAGCAGTTCTTC. Its translation is CASSQGKETGNEQFF.

The V call is TRBV20-1, the J call TRBJ1-2; no clear D gene. The V end was cut by 6 bases, the J end by 8 bases, with 10 bases between. This CDR3 is built from 10 residues. CDR1 is DFQATT, CDR2 SNEGSKA, per germline (reference sequence). The CDR3: CSAEREGYTF. The CDR3 DNA follows: TGCAGTGCCGAGAGGGAGGGCTACACCTTC.

This clonotype has more than one count but fewer than ten. This chain links TRBV4-1 with TRBJ2-5; no clear D gene. V was pared by 0 bases and J by 5 bases, with 13 bases between. This CDR3 is 15 amino acids long. The germline V gene has CDR1 MGHRA and CDR2 YSYEKL. CDR3 sequence: CASSQDGRISETQYF. DNA of the CDR3: TGCGCCAGCAGCCAAGATGGACGTATAAGTGAGACCCAGTACTTC.

The chain is built from TRBV5-6 and TRBJ2-7, with D perhaps TRBD2 (5 bases). Trimming removed 4 bases at V and 4 bases at J, with 15 bases between. CDR3 length: 14 amino acids. CDR1 is SGHDT and CDR2 is YYEEEE in the germline V gene. Here the CDR3 reads CASSNGLPMYEQYF. DNA for the CDR3: TGTGCCAGCAGCAACGGACTGCCGATGTACGAGCAGTACTTC.

The rearrangement uses TRBV7-9 and TRBJ1-1; D ambiguous. Germline values: CDR1 SEHNR, CDR2 FQNEAQ (reference sequence). V was pared by 2 bases and J by 5 bases, with 3 bases between. CDR3 length: 11 amino acids. The CDR3 loop is CASSLSTEAFF. The CDR3 DNA follows: TGTGCCAGCAGCTTAAGTACTGAAGCTTTCTTT.

This clonotype has just one count. The V and J genes are TRBV12-3 or TRBV12-4 and TRBJ1-6; a possible D gene is TRBD1 (6 bases). This CDR3 contains 16 residues. V lost 6 bases and J 3 bases, leaving 15 bases between the germline ends. The CDR3 is CASRRAGANYNSPLHF. The CDR3 coding sequence is TGTGCCAGCAGAAGGGCAGGGGCGAACTATAATTCACCCCTCCACTTT.

This sequence joins TRBV6-6 and TRBJ1-2, with 8 bases aligning to TRBD1. Trimming removed 7 bases from V and 7 bases from J; junction bases left unmatched: 20. CDR3 length: 17 residues. Germline V gene lookup returns CDR1 MNHNY and CDR2 SVGAGI (reference sequence). The CDR3 DNA reads as TGTGCCAGCAATCTAAAAGGACAGGGTTTCGCTCTATGTGGCTACACCTTC. Translated: CASNLKGQGFALCGYTF.

The rearrangement uses TRBV12-3 or TRBV12-4 and TRBJ2-6, with 8 bases aligning to TRBD2. V dropped 3 bases and J dropped 2; count of bases not matched to a gene: 9. The CDR3 covers 18 residues. This chain's CDR3 is CASSFSLGRAAGANVLTF. The CDR3 coding sequence is TGTGCCAGCAGTTTTTCGCTCGGGAGGGCGGCTGGGGCCAACGTCCTGACTTTC.

This clonotype was recorded a few times. This chain links TRBV7-9 with TRBJ1-1, with D hard to call. CDR1 and CDR2 (germline): SEHNR, FQNEAQ (reference sequence). Trimming left V 5 bases short and J 7 bases short, with 11 bases between. CDR3 size: 12 residues. In DNA, the CDR3 is TGTGCCAGCAGCATAGATCCTCTTGAAGCTTTCTTT. Translation: CASSIDPLEAFF.

This clonotype was picked up a small number of times. The chain employs TRBV20-1 and TRBJ2-6; a possible D gene is TRBD1 (6 bases). Germline CDR1 and CDR2: DFQATT and SNEGSKA (reference sequence). V lost 5 bases and J lost 2, with 19 bases in between. This CDR3 contains 17 residues. The chain's CDR3 is CSAYGQLALPGANVLTF. The CDR3 DNA reads as TGCAGTGCTTATGGACAGCTGGCACTTCCTGGGGCCAACGTCCTGACTTTC.

A few counts support this clonotype. V gene TRBV7-2 combines with J gene TRBJ2-3; 9 bases are shared with TRBD2. J was trimmed by 5 bases and V by 2 bases; bases with no gene match: 5. Germline V gene lookup returns CDR1 SGHTA and CDR2 FQGNSA. The CDR3 runs to 15 residues. The CDR3 nucleotides are TGTGCCAGCAGCTTACTAGCGGGGTTTGTAGATACGCAGTATTTT. Its protein product is CASSLLAGFVDTQYF.

This clonotype was picked up a small number of times. The chain has TRBV6-5 and TRBJ1-4, with 7 bases lining up with TRBD1. V gave up 8 bases and J gave up 7 bases; unmatched junction bases: 4. Germline CDR1 MNHEY, CDR2 SVGAGI. This CDR3 comprises 12 residues. The CDR3 region is CASGTVAEKLFF. The DNA for the CDR3 is TGTGCCAGCGGGACAGTGGCTGAAAAACTGTTTTTT.

This clonotype was detected ten times or more. The chain carries TRBV7-2 and TRBJ2-7; TRBD2 matches 11 bases. The V segment lost 4 bases and the J segment 6 bases; nucleotides outside the gene matches: 8. This CDR3 comprises 15 residues. The germline V gene encodes CDR1 SGHTA and CDR2 FQGNSA. The CDR3 region is CASSSARTSGSEQYF. CDR3 nucleotide sequence: TGTGCCAGCAGCTCCGCGCGTACTAGCGGGAGCGAGCAGTACTTC.

This clonotype appeared a few times. This chain connects TRBV7-2 to TRBJ2-3; D remains ambiguous. Germline loops: CDR1 SGHTA, CDR2 FQGNSA. Trimming removed 1 base at V and 3 bases at J, with 5 bases between. The CDR3 loop spans 13 amino acids. CDR3 sequence: CASSLDWTDTQYF. The CDR3 bases are TGTGCCAGCAGCTTAGACTGGACAGATACGCAGTATTTT.

The V gene is TRBV20-1, the J gene TRBJ2-4; D is unclear. Looked up from germline, CDR1 is DFQATT and CDR2 is SNEGSKA (reference sequence). CDR3 length: 15 residues. With 0 bases removed from V and 1 base from J, the gap between germline ends came to 10 bases. As DNA, the CDR3 is TGCAGTGCTAGAGATTTCTCGGAGGCCAAAAACATTCAGTACTTC. Protein: CSARDFSEAKNIQYF.

The chain joins TRBV5-5 to TRBJ2-7, with 10 bases matching TRBD1. The germline V gene encodes CDR1 SGHKS and CDR2 YYEKEE (reference sequence). The CDR3 sequence is 15 residues long. Trimming cost V 4 bases and J 2 bases; bases outside gene matches: 6. The CDR3 here is CASSHPGQGTYEQYF. The CDR3 region has the DNA TGTGCCAGCAGCCATCCGGGACAGGGGACCTACGAGCAGTACTTC.

The chain joins TRBV28 to TRBJ1-1, with D possibly being TRBD1 (6 bases). Trimming removed 3 bases from V and 1 base from J, with 9 bases in between. Germline loops: CDR1 MDHEN, CDR2 SYDVKM. The length of the CDR3 is 14 residues. Written as DNA, the CDR3 is TGTGCCAGCAGTTTGGGGGCGCGGAACACTGAAGCTTTCTTT. Translating it yields CASSLGARNTEAFF.

The chain joins TRBV4-2 to TRBJ2-1, with 14 bases aligning to TRBD2. V trimming: 1 base; J trimming: 4 bases; junction bases outside the gene matches: 3. Germline CDR1 LGHNA, CDR2 YNFKEQ. This CDR3 region has 17 residues. The CDR3 is CASSQVGTSGGYNEQFF. The CDR3 nucleotides read TGTGCCAGCAGCCAAGTAGGGACTAGCGGGGGATACAATGAGCAGTTCTTC.

This clonotype was found a few times. The genes are TRBV27 and TRBJ2-7, with TRBD2 as a possible D gene (6 bases). This CDR3 comprises 14 residues. V was clipped by 4 bases and J by 9 bases, with 19 bases between them. The germline gives CDR1 MNHEY, CDR2 SMNVEV (reference sequence). Here the CDR3 reads CASSSLGSFLGQYF. The CDR3 bases are TGTGCCAGCAGTTCACTCGGGAGTTTCCTGGGGCAGTACTTC.